These 3 T cell receptor beta chains came from one sample sequenced in a study of STAT5B mutations in CD4+ large granular lymphocyte leukemia. Measured with immunoSEQ multiplex PCR; TCRdb has only the in-frame clones, and not every one. The sample holds 30,000 to 40,000 clones, roughly nine tenths seen once. The sample was CD4+ T cells from blood buffy coats. The source is a human donor in good health.

The chain recombines TRBV11-1 with TRBJ2-3; the match to TRBD2 covers 11 bases. The CDR3 runs to 15 residues. V lost 3 bases, J lost 1 base, and 0 bases stayed unmatched. Germline CDR1 SGHAT, CDR2 FQDESV (reference sequence). CDR3 sequence: CASSFSGRGTDTQYF. The CDR3 DNA follows: TGTGCCAGCAGCTTTAGCGGGAGGGGCACAGATACGCAGTATTTT. Variable domain in full (rest from reference TRBV11-1 and TRBJ2-3): EAEVAQSPRYKITEKSQAVAFWCDPISGHATLYWYRQILGQGPELLVQFQDESVVDDSQLPKDRFSAERLKGVDSTLKIQPAELGDSAMYLCASSFSGRGTDTQYFGPGTRLTVL.

This clone was found a few times. The rearrangement uses TRBV7-3 and TRBJ1-2; perhaps TRBD1 as D (5 bases). This CDR3 has 18 amino acids. The germline V gene encodes CDR1 SGHTA and CDR2 FQGTGA. The germline V and J ends were trimmed by 2 bases and 0 bases, with 19 bases remaining between them. Written as DNA, the CDR3 is TGTGCCAGCAGCTTAGCCCAACCCCTCGACAGAACTAACTATGGCTACACCTTC. Amino acid sequence: CASSLAQPLDRTNYGYTF. Combining the CDR3 with reference TRBV7-3 and TRBJ1-2 gives the whole variable domain GAGVSQTPSNKVTEKGKYVELRCDPISGHTALYWYRQSLGQGPEFLIYFQGTGAADDSGLPNDRFFAVRPEGSVSTLKIQRTERGDSAVYLCASSLAQPLDRTNYGYTFGSGTRLTVV.

This clone was recorded once. The chain links TRBV20-1 to TRBJ2-3; tentative D call: TRBD2 (5 bases). CDR1 DFQATT and CDR2 SNEGSKA come from the germline V gene (reference sequence). The ends were cut back, 1 base at V and 11 bases at J, with 7 bases in the middle. This CDR3 has 10 residues. The CDR3 loop is CSARVGRQYF. CDR3 nucleotides: TGCAGTGCTAGAGTAGGGAGGCAGTATTTT.